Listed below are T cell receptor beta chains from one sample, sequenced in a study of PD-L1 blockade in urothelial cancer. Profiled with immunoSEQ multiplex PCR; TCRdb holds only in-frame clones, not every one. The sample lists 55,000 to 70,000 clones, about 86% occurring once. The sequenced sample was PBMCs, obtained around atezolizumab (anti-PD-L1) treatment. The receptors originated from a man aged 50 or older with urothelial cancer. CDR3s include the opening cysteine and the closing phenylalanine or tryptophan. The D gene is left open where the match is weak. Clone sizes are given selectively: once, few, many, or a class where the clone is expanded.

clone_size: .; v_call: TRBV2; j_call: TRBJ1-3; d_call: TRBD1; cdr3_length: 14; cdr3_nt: TGTGCCAGCAGACCAGACAGGGCTGGAAACACCATATATTTT; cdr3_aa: CASRPDRAGNTIYF
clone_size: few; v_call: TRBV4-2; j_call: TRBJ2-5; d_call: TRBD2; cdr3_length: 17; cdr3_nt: TGTGCCAGCAGCCAAGGGTTGGCGGGAGGGGTCCAAGAGACCCAGTACTTC; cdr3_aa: CASSQGLAGGVQETQYF
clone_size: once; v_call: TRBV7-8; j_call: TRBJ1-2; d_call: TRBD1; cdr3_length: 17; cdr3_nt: TGTGCCAGCAGCTACAAGTCCTGGGGACAGGGGAACTATGGCTACACCTTC; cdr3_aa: CASSYKSWGQGNYGYTF
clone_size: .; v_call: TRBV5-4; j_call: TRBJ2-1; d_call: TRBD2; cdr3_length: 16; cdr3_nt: TGTGCCAGCAGCTTGGGGACTTACGCTAGCGGGATAGGGCAGTTCTTC; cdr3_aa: CASSLGTYASGIGQFF
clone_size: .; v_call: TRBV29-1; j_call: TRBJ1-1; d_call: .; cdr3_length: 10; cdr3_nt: TGCAGCGTTCGCGGATATGAAGCTTTCTTT; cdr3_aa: CSVRGYEAFF
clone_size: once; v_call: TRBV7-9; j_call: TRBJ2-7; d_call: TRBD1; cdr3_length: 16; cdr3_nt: TGTGCCAGCAGCTTAGCGCAGGGACAGGGGAACTACGAGCAGTACTTC; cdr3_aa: CASSLAQGQGNYEQYF
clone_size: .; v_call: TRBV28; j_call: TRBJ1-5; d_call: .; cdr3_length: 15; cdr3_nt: TGTGCCAGCAGTTTATTCCCCACACACAATCAGCCCCAGCATTTT; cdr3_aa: CASSLFPTHNQPQHF
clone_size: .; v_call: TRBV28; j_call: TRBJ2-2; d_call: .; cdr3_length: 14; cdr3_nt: TGTGCCAGCAGTACAGGAAGTGACACCGGGGAGCTGTTTTTT; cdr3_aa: CASSTGSDTGELFF
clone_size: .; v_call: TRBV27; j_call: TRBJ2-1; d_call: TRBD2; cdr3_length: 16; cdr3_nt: TGTGCCAGCAGTCCGCCTTTGGGACTAGCGGGAGCTGAGCAGTTCTTC; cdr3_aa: CASSPPLGLAGAEQFF
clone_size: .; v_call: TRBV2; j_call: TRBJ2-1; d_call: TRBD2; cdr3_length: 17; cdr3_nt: TGTGCCAGCCGTTTATTCCCGGGACTAGCGGGAGGGAGTGAGCAGTTCTTC; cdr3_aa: CASRLFPGLAGGSEQFF